This TCR beta chain was profiled in a study of blood T cell repertoires in COVID-19. Overall study: Donors in the United States, Italy and Spain gave samples during acute or convalescent COVID-19. The cDNA or gDNA used as material had been derived from T cells, B-cell-depleted T cells, or PBMCs.

Looked up from germline, CDR1 is SNHLY and CDR2 is FYNNEI. This CDR3 contains 14 residues. After removal of 5 bases from V and 7 bases from J, the junction contained 6 bases not matched to a gene. In the original processing: Estimates of nucleated cell counts were drawn from the amplification of reference gene primers. Only in-frame clones appear in the TCRdb table, and some are missing; sequencing was by immunoSEQ multiplex PCR. V and J calls and clone size are as listed in that table; D and trimming were resolved from the DNA. The sample includes about 270,000 clones, over 75% of them seen just once.

The origin of this receptor is a human donor in a cohort sampled during active COVID-19. The sample consisted of peripheral blood. The chain joins TRBV2 to TRBJ2-1; TRBD1 aligns across 9 bases. The CDR3 bases are TGTGCCAGCAGTTCCGGGACAGGGCGTAATGAGCAGTTCTTC. As protein: CASSSGTGRNEQFF.